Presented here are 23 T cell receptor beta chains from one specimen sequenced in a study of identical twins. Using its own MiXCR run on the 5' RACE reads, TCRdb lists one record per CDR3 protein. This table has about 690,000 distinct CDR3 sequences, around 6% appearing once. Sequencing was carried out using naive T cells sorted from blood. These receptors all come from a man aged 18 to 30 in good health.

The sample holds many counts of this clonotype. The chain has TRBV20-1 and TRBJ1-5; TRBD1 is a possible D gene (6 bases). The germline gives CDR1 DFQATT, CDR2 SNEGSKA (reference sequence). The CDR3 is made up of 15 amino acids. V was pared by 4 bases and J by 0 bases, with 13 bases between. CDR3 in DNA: TGCAGTGCTACCGGACAGACCTATAGCAATCAGCCCCAGCATTTT. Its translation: CSATGQTYSNQPQHF.

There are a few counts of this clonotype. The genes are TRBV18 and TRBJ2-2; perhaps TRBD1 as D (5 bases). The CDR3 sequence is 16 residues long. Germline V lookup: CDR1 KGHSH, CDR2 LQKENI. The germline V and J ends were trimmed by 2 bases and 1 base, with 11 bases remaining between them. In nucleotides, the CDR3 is TGTGCCAGCTCACCAATCCCCGGACAGAACACCGGGGAGCTGTTTTTT. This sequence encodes CASSPIPGQNTGELFF. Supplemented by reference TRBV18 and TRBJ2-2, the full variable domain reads NAGVMQNPRHLVRRRGQEARLRCSPMKGHSHVYWYRQLPEEGLKFMVYLQKENIIDESGMPKERFSAEFPKEGPSILRIQQVVRGDSAAYFCASSPIPGQNTGELFFGEGSRLTVL.

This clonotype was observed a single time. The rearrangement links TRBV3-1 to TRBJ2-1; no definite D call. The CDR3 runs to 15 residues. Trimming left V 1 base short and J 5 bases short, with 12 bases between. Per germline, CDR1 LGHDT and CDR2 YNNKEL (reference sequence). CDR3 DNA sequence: TGTGCCAGCAGCCAAGTATCGGTCTTGAACAATGAGCAGTTCTTC. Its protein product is CASSQVSVLNNEQFF.

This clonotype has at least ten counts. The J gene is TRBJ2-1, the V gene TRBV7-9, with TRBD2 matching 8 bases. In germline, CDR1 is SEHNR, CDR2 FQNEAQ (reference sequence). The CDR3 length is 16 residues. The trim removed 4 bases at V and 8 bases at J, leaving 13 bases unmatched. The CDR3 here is CASSSAGTSGIDEQFF. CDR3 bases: TGTGCCAGCAGCTCCGCCGGGACTAGTGGTATCGATGAGCAGTTCTTC.

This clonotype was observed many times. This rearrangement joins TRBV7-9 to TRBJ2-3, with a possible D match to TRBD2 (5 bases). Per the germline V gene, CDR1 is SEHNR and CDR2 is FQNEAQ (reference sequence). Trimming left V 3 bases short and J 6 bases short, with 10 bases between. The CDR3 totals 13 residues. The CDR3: CASSFPSGDTQYF. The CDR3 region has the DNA TGTGCCAGCAGCTTTCCGTCGGGGGATACGCAGTATTTT.

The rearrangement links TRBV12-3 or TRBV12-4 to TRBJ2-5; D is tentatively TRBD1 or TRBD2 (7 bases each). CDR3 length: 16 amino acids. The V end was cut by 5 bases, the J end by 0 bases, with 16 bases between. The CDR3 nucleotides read TGTGCCAGCAGTCGAAGGGGGCTAGCGGACCAAGAGACCCAGTACTTC. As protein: CASSRRGLADQETQYF.

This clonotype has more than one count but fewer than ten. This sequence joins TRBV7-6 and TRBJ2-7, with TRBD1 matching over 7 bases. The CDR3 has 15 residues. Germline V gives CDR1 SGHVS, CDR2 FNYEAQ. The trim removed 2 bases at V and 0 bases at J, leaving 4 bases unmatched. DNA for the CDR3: TGTGCCAGCAGCTTAAAGGGGGACAGCTCCTACGAGCAGTACTTC. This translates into CASSLKGDSSYEQYF.

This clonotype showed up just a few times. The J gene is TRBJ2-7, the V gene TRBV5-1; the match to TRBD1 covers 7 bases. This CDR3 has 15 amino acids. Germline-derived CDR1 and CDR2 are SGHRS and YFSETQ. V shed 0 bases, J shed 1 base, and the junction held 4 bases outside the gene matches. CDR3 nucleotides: TGCGCCAGCAGCTTGGACAGGGGTTCGTCCTACGAGCAGTACTTC. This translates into CASSLDRGSSYEQYF.

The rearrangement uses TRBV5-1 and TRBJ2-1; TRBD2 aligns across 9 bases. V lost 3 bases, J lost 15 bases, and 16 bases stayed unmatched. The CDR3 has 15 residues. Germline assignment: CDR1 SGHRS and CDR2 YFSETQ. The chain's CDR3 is CASSYQQQREVRLFF. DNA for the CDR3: TGCGCCAGCAGCTACCAGCAGCAGCGGGAGGTCCGTTTGTTCTTC.

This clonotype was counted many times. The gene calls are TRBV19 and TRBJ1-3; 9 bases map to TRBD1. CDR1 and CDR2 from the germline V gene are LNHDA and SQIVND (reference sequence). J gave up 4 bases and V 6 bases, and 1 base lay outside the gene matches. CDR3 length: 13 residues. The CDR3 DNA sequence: TGTGCCAGTAGGGGACAGGGAGGAAACACCATATATTTT. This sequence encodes CASRGQGGNTIYF. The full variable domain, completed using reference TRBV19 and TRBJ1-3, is DGGITQSPKYLFRKEGQNVTLSCEQNLNHDAMYWYRQDPGQGLRLIYYSQIVNDFQKGDIAEGYSVSREKKESFPLTVTSAQKNPTAFYLCASRGQGGNTIYFGEGSWLTVV.

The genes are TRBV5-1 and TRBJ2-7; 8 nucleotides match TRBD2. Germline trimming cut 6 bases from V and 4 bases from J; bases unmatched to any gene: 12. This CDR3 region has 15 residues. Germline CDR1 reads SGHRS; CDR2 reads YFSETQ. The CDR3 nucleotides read TGCGCCAGCACCCCGGGGAGCGGGAGTTTATACGAGCAGTACTTC. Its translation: CASTPGSGSLYEQYF. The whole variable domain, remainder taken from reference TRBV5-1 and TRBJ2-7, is KAGVTQTPRYLIKTRGQQVTLSCSPISGHRSVSWYQQTPGQGLQFLFEYFSETQRNKGNFPGRFSGRQFSNSRSEMNVSTLELGDSALYLCASTPGSGSLYEQYFGPGTRLTVT.

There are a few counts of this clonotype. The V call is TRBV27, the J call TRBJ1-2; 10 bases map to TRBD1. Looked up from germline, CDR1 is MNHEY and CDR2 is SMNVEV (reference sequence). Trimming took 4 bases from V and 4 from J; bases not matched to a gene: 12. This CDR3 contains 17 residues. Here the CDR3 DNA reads TGTGCCAGCAGTTCACGACAGGGGGCGCTTCAAATCTATGGCTACACCTTC. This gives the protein CASSSRQGALQIYGYTF.

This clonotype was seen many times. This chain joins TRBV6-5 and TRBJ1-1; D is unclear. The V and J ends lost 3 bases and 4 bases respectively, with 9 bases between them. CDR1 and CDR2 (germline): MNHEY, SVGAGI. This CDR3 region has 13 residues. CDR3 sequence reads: CASSYSGSTEAFF. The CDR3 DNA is TGTGCCAGCAGTTATTCCGGGTCCACTGAAGCTTTCTTT.

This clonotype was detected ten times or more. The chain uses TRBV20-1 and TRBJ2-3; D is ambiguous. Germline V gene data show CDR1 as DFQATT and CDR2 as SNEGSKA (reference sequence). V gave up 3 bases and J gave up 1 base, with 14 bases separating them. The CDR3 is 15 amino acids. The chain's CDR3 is CSARKNAVRTDTQYF. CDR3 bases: TGCAGTGCTAGGAAAAACGCGGTCCGCACAGATACGCAGTATTTT.

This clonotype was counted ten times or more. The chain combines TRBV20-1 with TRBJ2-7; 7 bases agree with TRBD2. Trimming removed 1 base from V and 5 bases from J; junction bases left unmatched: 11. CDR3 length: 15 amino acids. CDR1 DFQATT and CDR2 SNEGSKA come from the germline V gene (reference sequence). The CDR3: CSARVGAGRGNEQYF. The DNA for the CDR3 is TGCAGTGCTAGAGTCGGAGCGGGACGCGGGAACGAGCAGTACTTC.

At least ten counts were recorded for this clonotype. The CDR3 nucleotides are TGTGCCAGCAGCCACAGGGACAGGGGCAACAATGAGCAGTTCTTC. Amino acid sequence: CASSHRDRGNNEQFF. The V gene is TRBV7-9, the J gene TRBJ2-1; 10 nucleotides line up with TRBD1. The V gene end was trimmed by 5 bases and the J gene end by 5 bases; junction bases not matched to a gene: 6. The length of the CDR3 is 15 residues. Per the germline V gene, CDR1 is SEHNR and CDR2 is FQNEAQ (reference sequence).

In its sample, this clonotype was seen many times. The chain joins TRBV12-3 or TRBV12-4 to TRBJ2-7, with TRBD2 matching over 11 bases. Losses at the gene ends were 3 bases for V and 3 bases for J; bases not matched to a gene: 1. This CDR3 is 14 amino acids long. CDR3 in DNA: TGTGCCAGCAGTTTGGGGACTAGCGGCTACGAGCAGTACGTC. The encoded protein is CASSLGTSGYEQYV.

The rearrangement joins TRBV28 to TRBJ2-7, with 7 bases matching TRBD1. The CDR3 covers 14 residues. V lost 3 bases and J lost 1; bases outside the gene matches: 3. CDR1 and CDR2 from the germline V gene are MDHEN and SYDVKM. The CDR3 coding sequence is TGTGCCAGCAGTTTCGTACAGGGGTCCTACGAGCAGTACTTC. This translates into CASSFVQGSYEQYF.

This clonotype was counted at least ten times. The CDR3 region is CASTSEGQGRNEQYF. In DNA form, the CDR3 reads TGTGCCAGCACTTCTGAGGGACAGGGAAGAAACGAGCAGTACTTC. The rearrangement links TRBV12-3 or TRBV12-4 to TRBJ2-7; 9 bases align to TRBD1. CDR3 size: 15 residues. V was clipped by 7 bases and J by 5 bases; unmatched bases: 12.

In DNA, the CDR3 is TGTGCCAGCAGCCGCGGGACAGGGGGCTCAGAGACCCAGTACTTC. Translating gives CASSRGTGGSETQYF. The chain uses TRBV25-1 and TRBJ2-5, with 12 bases that match TRBD1. There are 15 residues in the CDR3. Germline-derived CDR1 and CDR2 are MGHDK and SYGVNS. V lost 6 bases and J lost 4; bases outside the gene matches: 6.

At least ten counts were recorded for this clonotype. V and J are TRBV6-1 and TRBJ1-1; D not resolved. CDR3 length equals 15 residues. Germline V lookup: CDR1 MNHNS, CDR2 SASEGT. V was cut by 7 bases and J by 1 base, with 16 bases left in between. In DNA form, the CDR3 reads TGTGCCAGCATTGTAACACCTTATGGGAACACTGAAGCTTTCTTT. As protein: CASIVTPYGNTEAFF.

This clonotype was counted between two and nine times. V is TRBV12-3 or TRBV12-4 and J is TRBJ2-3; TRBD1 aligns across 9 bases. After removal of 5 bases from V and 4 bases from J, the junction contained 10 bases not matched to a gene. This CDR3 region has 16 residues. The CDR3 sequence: CASSPYRGRWADTQYF. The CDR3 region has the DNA TGTGCCAGCAGTCCATACAGGGGGCGTTGGGCAGATACGCAGTATTTT.

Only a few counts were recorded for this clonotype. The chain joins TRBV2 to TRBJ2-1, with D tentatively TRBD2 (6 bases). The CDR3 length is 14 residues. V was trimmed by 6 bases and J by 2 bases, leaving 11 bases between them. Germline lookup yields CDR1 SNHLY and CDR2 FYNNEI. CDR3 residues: CASSGLATYNEQFF. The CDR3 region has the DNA TGTGCCAGCAGCGGGCTAGCGACCTACAATGAGCAGTTCTTC. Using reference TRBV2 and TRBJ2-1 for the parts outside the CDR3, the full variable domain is EPEVTQTPSHQVTQMGQEVILRCVPISNHLYFYWYRQILGQKVEFLVSFYNNEISEKSEIFDDQFSVERPDGSNFTLKIRSTKLEDSAMYFCASSGLATYNEQFFGPGTRLTVL.